This T cell receptor beta chain was profiled in a study of control samples from healthy donors and cancer patients. Trimming removed 5 bases at V and 2 bases at J, with 13 bases between. The length of the CDR3 is 14 residues. Germline V gene lookup returns CDR1 SQVTM and CDR2 ANQGSEA. The data were produced by immunoSEQ multiplex PCR, yet TCRdb's version contains in-frame clones alone and is incomplete. The sample records some 120,000 clones, 93% being singletons. The sample consisted of blood. This chain joins TRBV29-1 and TRBJ1-3; weak D call: TRBD1 (5 bases). The clonotype comes from a young man in good health. CDR3 DNA sequence: TGCAGCGTTATTTTGTCGGGGGCTGGAAACACCATATATTTT. As protein: CSVILSGAGNTIYF.